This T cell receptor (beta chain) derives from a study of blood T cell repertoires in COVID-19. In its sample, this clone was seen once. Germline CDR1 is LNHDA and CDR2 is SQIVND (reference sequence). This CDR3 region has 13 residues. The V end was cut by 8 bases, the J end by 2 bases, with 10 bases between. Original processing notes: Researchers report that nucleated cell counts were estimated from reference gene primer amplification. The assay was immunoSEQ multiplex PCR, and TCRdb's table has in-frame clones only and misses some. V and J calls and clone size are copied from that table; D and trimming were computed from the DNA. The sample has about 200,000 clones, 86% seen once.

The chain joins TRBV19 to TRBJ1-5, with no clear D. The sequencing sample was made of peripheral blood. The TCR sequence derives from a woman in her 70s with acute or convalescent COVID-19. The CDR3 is CASSVGGNQPQHF. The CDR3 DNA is TGTGCCAGTTCCGTTGGAGGCAATCAGCCCCAGCATTTT.